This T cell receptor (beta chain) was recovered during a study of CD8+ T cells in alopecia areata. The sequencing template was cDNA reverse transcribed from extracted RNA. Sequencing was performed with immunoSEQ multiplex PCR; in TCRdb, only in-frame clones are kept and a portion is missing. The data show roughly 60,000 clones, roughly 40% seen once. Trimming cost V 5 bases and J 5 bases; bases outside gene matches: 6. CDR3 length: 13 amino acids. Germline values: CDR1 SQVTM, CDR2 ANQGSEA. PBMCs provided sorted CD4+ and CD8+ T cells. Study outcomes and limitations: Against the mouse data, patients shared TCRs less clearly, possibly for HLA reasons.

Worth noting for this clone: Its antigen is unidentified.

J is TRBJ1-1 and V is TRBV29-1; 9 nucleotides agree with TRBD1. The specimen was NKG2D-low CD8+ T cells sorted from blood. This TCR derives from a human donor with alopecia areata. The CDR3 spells CSVLDRGGTEAFF. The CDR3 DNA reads TGCAGCGTTTTAGACAGGGGGGGGACTGAAGCTTTCTTT.